The 11 T cell receptor beta chains listed next were all sequenced from one sample in a study of identical twins. TCRdb re-analysed the 5' RACE reads in MiXCR, keeping a single row per CDR3 protein. The sample comprises 1.5 million or so distinct CDR3 sequences, 32% of which are singletons, and under 0.35% rests with the top ten. The sequenced sample was cord blood. The receptors here all came from a newborn girl in good health.

This clonotype was seen only a few times. The chain joins TRBV12-3 or TRBV12-4 to TRBJ1-2, with D uncertain. V was clipped by 5 bases and J by 8 bases, with 12 bases between them. The CDR3 has 12 residues. CDR3 in amino acids: CASSTSPTGYTF. CDR3 DNA: TGTGCCAGCAGTACTTCTCCAACGGGCTACACCTTC.

This rearrangement joins TRBV10-3 to TRBJ2-1; maybe TRBD2 (7 bases). CDR1 and CDR2 (germline): ENHRY, SYGVKD. The ends were cut back, 0 bases at V and 14 bases at J, with 23 bases in the middle. CDR3 length: 16 residues. The CDR3: CAISESTGGSYNEKFF. Here the CDR3 DNA reads TGTGCCATCAGTGAGTCGACGGGGGGCTCCTACAACGAGAAGTTCTTC.

V is TRBV4-2 and J is TRBJ2-5, with 11 bases aligning to TRBD2. The CDR3 is 17 amino acids. Germline CDR1 and CDR2: LGHNA and YNFKEQ. The junction had 10 bases not matched to a gene; V was cut back by 1 base and J by 6 bases. The CDR3 loop reads CASSQVASGGSPKTQYF. DNA for the CDR3: TGTGCCAGCAGCCAAGTGGCTAGCGGGGGGTCCCCCAAGACCCAGTACTTC.

This clonotype occurred a few times. The rearrangement links TRBV20-1 to TRBJ2-7; 9 bases match TRBD2. Losses at the gene ends were 5 bases for V and 7 bases for J; bases not matched to a gene: 12. Germline V gene sequence: CDR1 DFQATT, CDR2 SNEGSKA (reference sequence). The length of the CDR3 is 14 residues. Written as DNA, the CDR3 is TGCAGTGCTCTCCTAGCGGGAAAGGCGGGGGAGCAGTACTTC. This sequence encodes CSALLAGKAGEQYF.

This chain joins TRBV12-3 or TRBV12-4 and TRBJ1-6; D is unclear. V was clipped by 7 bases and J by 6 bases, with 19 bases between them. The CDR3 contains 16 residues. The CDR3 nucleotides are TGTGCCAGCACCCCATGGTCCAGGCCGTCTAATTCACCCCTCCACTTT. Its translation is CASTPWSRPSNSPLHF.

This chain connects TRBV2 to TRBJ2-1, with 9 bases lining up with TRBD2. With the DNA end fitting TRBJ2-7 better, the J assignment may be wrong. The CDR3 runs 16 residues. Per the germline V gene, CDR1 is SNHLY and CDR2 is FYNNEI. CDR3 DNA sequence: TGTGCCAGCACCTCTCCCGGGACTAGCTCGGACAATGAGCAGTACTTC. Protein sequence: CASTSPGTSSDNEQYF.

This clonotype has just one count. The rearrangement uses TRBV19 and TRBJ1-5, with TRBD1 matching over 9 bases. The CDR3 totals 14 residues. J was trimmed by 7 bases and V by 3 bases; bases with no gene match: 4. From germline, CDR1 is LNHDA and CDR2 SQIVND (reference sequence). CDR3: CASSMTGGRQPQHF. Written as DNA, the CDR3 is TGTGCCAGTAGTATGACAGGGGGTCGGCAGCCCCAGCATTTT.

This clonotype showed up just once. One end of the junction is discordant with germline, which a read error may explain. The chain combines TRBV5-6 with TRBJ2-5, with D unclear. Germline V gives CDR1 SGHDT, CDR2 YYEEEE. This CDR3 spans 12 amino acids. CDR3 in amino acids: CAGSFLGETQYF. In DNA, the CDR3 is TGTGCCGGCAGCTTTCTTGGGGAGACCCAGTACTTC.

The CDR3 nucleotides are TGCGCCAGCAGCCCCGAGGGGGGCCCCTACAATGAGCAGTTCTTC. It is translated as CASSPEGGPYNEQFF. The gene calls are TRBV5-1 and TRBJ2-1; the D call may be TRBD1 or TRBD2 (6 bases each). Germline V gene data show CDR1 as SGHRS and CDR2 as YFSETQ. V was trimmed by 4 bases and J by 2 bases, leaving 13 bases between them. The CDR3 is 15 amino acids.

This clonotype was counted between two and nine times. The V and J genes are TRBV7-9 and TRBJ2-7; unclear D gene. Germline V lookup: CDR1 SEHNR, CDR2 FQNEAQ (reference sequence). The V and J ends lost 2 bases and 2 bases respectively, with 16 bases between them. The CDR3 extends over 16 amino acids. The CDR3, as DNA: TGTGCCAGCAGCTTACGTGAATCAGCAATCCCCTACGAGCAGTACTTC. It codes for CASSLRESAIPYEQYF.

As concerns this clonotype: Just one base apart from a much larger clone, this may be a read error. This sequence joins TRBV3-1 and TRBJ2-3; tentative D call: TRBD1 (5 bases). Germline values: CDR1 LGHDT, CDR2 YNNKEL (reference sequence). The CDR3 is 14 residues long. CDR3 DNA sequence: TGTGCCAGCAGCCGACAAGGACGCACAGGTACGCAGTATTTT. It translates to CASSRQGRTGTQYF.